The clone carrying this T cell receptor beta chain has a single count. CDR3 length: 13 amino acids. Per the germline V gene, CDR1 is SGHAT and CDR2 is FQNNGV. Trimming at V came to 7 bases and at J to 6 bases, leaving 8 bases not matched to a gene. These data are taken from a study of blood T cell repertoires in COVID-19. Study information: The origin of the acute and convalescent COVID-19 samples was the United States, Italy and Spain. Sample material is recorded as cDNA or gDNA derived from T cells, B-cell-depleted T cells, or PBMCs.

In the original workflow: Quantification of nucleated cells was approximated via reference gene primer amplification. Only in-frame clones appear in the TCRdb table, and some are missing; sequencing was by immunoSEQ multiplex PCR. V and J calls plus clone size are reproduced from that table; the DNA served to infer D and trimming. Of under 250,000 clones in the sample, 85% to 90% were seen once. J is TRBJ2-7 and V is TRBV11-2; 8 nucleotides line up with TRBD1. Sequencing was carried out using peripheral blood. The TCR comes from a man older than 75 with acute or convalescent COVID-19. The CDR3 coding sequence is TGTGCCAGCACCAGCAGCAGGGGGCGCGAGCAGTACTTC. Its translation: CASTSSRGREQYF.